Below are 20 T cell receptor beta chains sequenced from a single sample in a study of blood T cell repertoires in COVID-19. The protocol was immunoSEQ multiplex PCR, while the TCRdb copy is restricted to in-frame clones and leaves out a portion. The data hold over 120,000 clones, with 84% observed a single time. The sequenced sample consisted of peripheral blood. The receptor set was obtained from a human donor in a cohort sampled during active COVID-19.

This clone has a handful of counts. The chain joins TRBV5-5 to TRBJ1-5; D remains ambiguous. CDR3 length: 13 amino acids. Trimming removed 7 bases from V and 4 bases from J, with 12 bases in between. CDR1 is SGHKS, CDR2 YYEKEE, per germline (reference sequence). Here the CDR3 DNA reads TGTGCCAGCGGAAGGGAGGTAAATCAGCCCCAGCATTTT. Protein sequence: CASGREVNQPQHF.

The gene calls are TRBV7-2 and TRBJ2-1; 13 bases are shared with TRBD2. CDR1 is SGHTA, CDR2 FQGNSA, per germline. The CDR3 sequence is 13 residues long. Trimming cost V 4 bases and J 10 bases; bases outside gene matches: 1. In DNA form, the CDR3 reads TGTGCCAGCAGCTGGACTAGCGGGGGAGAGCAGTTCTTC. Its protein product is CASSWTSGGEQFF.

This sequence joins TRBV11-2 and TRBJ2-7; no firm D call. Trimming pared 1 base from V and 3 bases from J, leaving 13 bases between. The germline gives CDR1 SGHAT, CDR2 FQNNGV. The CDR3 length is 15 residues. The CDR3 sequence: CASSLGRNPRYEQYV. The DNA of the CDR3 is TGTGCCAGCAGCTTAGGGCGGAATCCTCGCTACGAGCAGTACGTC.

The CDR3 DNA follows: TGTGCCAGCAGCCTTAGTAGACAGGGGAACAAAAACATTCAGTACTTC. Protein sequence: CASSLSRQGNKNIQYF. The chain joins TRBV11-2 to TRBJ2-4, with 8 bases matching TRBD1. The CDR3 consists of 16 residues. Germline V gives CDR1 SGHAT, CDR2 FQNNGV. Trimming took 5 bases from V and 3 from J; bases not matched to a gene: 9.

This chain uses TRBV9 with TRBJ2-1, with 7 nucleotides matching TRBD1. This CDR3 contains 16 residues. Germline CDR1 is SGDLS and CDR2 is YYNGEE. V dropped 4 bases and J dropped 9; count of bases not matched to a gene: 16. CDR3 residues: CASSPWEGGAPGEQFF. For the CDR3, the DNA is TGTGCCAGCAGCCCCTGGGAAGGGGGCGCACCCGGTGAGCAGTTCTTC.

This rearrangement joins TRBV28 to TRBJ2-2; D possibly corresponds to TRBD2 (6 bases). The germline gives CDR1 MDHEN, CDR2 SYDVKM. This CDR3 has 14 amino acids. Trimming removed 6 bases at V and 5 bases at J, with 13 bases between. CDR3 in amino acids: CASRPGGRTGELFF. The CDR3 DNA is TGTGCCAGCAGACCCGGGGGTCGTACCGGGGAGCTGTTTTTT.

J is TRBJ2-5 and V is TRBV7-2, with 7 bases lining up with TRBD2. Germline CDR1 SGHTA, CDR2 FQGNSA. The ends lost 5 bases at V and 2 bases at J; junction bases unmatched: 8. This CDR3 region has 15 residues. CDR3 DNA: TGTGCCAGCAGCCCCAGAGCGGGGTCGCAAGAGACCCAGTACTTC. Translated: CASSPRAGSQETQYF.

The rearrangement joins TRBV6-5 to TRBJ1-6, with D possibly matching TRBD1 (6 bases). V lost 4 bases and J 9 bases, leaving 13 bases between the germline ends. The V gene's germline CDR1 is MNHEY and CDR2 SVGAGI. CDR3 size: 14 residues. The CDR3 DNA sequence: TGTGCCAGCAGTTTACAGGGAGGGGGTTCACCCCTCCACTTT. Encoded protein: CASSLQGGGSPLHF.

V and J are TRBV6-5 and TRBJ1-2; possible D gene TRBD1, 6 bases. Germline CDR1 and CDR2: MNHEY and SVGAGI. This CDR3 has 14 amino acids. V lost 5 bases, J lost 1 base, and 11 bases lay in between. The CDR3 sequence is CASSTNRDNYGYTF. For the CDR3, the DNA is TGTGCCAGCAGTACAAACAGGGATAACTATGGCTACACCTTC.

The rearrangement joins TRBV5-4 to TRBJ2-7; D gene ambiguous. CDR1 is SGHNT, CDR2 YYREEE, per germline (reference sequence). CDR3 length: 13 amino acids. Trimming took 3 bases from V and 5 from J, leaving 12 bases between them. CDR3 sequence (DNA): TGTGCCAGCAGCTCCCCCGCTAGAAACGAGCAGTACGTC. Translated: CASSSPARNEQYV.

The chain recombines TRBV5-8 with TRBJ1-4, with 7 bases matching TRBD1. V gave up 3 bases and J gave up 7 bases; unmatched junction bases: 6. This CDR3 spans 14 amino acids. Germline V CDR1 and CDR2: SGHTS, YDEGEE. In DNA form, the CDR3 reads TGTGCCAGCAGCTACCAGGGGGTTCTTGAAAAACTGTTTTTT. Its protein product is CASSYQGVLEKLFF.

The J gene is TRBJ2-2, the V gene TRBV19; D is perhaps TRBD2 (7 bases). CDR1 LNHDA and CDR2 SQIVND come from the germline V gene (reference sequence). This CDR3 contains 13 residues. Here the CDR3 DNA reads TGTGCAACGCGGGGGCCTTTCACCGGGGAGCTGTTTTTT. Translation gives CATRGPFTGELFF.

The CDR3 sequence: CASSLSTDRPTDTQYF. For the CDR3, the DNA is TGTGCCAGCAGCCTTTCAACTGACAGACCCACAGATACGCAGTATTTT. The chain combines TRBV13 with TRBJ2-3, with a tentative D call TRBD1 (5 bases). Trimming took off 5 bases at V and 2 bases at J, with 17 bases between the two ends. There are 16 residues in the CDR3. Germline V lookup: CDR1 PRHDT, CDR2 FYEKMQ (reference sequence).

The V call is TRBV7-9, the J call TRBJ2-5; 8 bases are shared with TRBD1. Trimming took 5 bases from V and 5 from J; bases not matched to a gene: 10. The CDR3 sequence is 15 residues long. CDR1 is SEHNR and CDR2 is FQNEAQ in the germline V gene (reference sequence). In DNA form, the CDR3 reads TGTGCCAGCAGCGCATCAGGGGGCGCGTGGGAGACCCAGTACTTC. It is translated as CASSASGGAWETQYF.

The CDR3 protein is CASSLTRYNEKLFF. CDR3 coding DNA: TGTGCCAGCAGCTTGACAAGATATAATGAAAAACTGTTTTTT. V is TRBV7-2 and J is TRBJ1-4; no definite D call. This CDR3 has 14 residues. The V end was cut by 3 bases, the J end by 4 bases, with 9 bases between. Germline V gene sequence: CDR1 SGHTA, CDR2 FQGNSA.

This clone came up once. The CDR3 bases are TGTGCCAGCAGCTTCGACAGGGACCATCAGCCCCAGCATTTT. Protein sequence: CASSFDRDHQPQHF. The V and J genes are TRBV7-2 and TRBJ1-5; 7 positions match TRBD1. From germline, CDR1 is SGHTA and CDR2 FQGNSA. V lost 3 bases to trimming and J lost 5 bases; unmatched junction nucleotides: 4. The CDR3 totals 14 residues.

V usage is TRBV19 and J usage is TRBJ1-2; tentatively, D is TRBD1 (6 bases). This CDR3 region has 12 residues. V shed 6 bases and J shed 5 bases, with 10 bases lying between them. Germline CDR1 and CDR2: LNHDA and SQIVND (reference sequence). The CDR3 DNA reads TGTGCCAGTAGCAAGACAGGTTATGGCTACACCTTC. This codes for CASSKTGYGYTF.

The CDR3 region is CASSNIETQYF. CDR3 DNA: TGTGCCAGTAGTAATATAGAGACCCAGTACTTC. The chain employs TRBV19 and TRBJ2-5; the D is unclear. This CDR3 comprises 11 residues. V lost 4 bases to trimming and J lost 4 bases, with 4 bases between them. CDR1 LNHDA and CDR2 SQIVND come from the germline V gene (reference sequence).

This chain connects TRBV10-3 to TRBJ1-5; a weak D match, TRBD1 (5 bases). V lost 3 bases and J lost 2, with 11 bases in between. CDR3 length equals 15 residues. Looked up from germline, CDR1 is ENHRY and CDR2 is SYGVKD. The CDR3 sequence: CAISESGEGNQPQHF. CDR3 in DNA: TGTGCCATCAGTGAATCGGGGGAAGGCAATCAGCCCCAGCATTTT.

The genes are TRBV19 and TRBJ2-3; D might be TRBD1 (5 bases). CDR1 is LNHDA, CDR2 SQIVND, per germline (reference sequence). This CDR3 comprises 17 residues. The V end was cut by 4 bases, the J end by 2 bases, with 19 bases between. CDR3 residues: CASSSQRAGIDTDTQYF. The DNA for the CDR3 is TGTGCCAGTAGTAGCCAAAGGGCAGGGATTGACACAGATACGCAGTATTTT.